The clone carrying this T cell receptor (beta chain) came up a few times. Its target is not known. The V gene's germline CDR1 is SGHDT and CDR2 YYEEEE. The CDR3 consists of 16 residues. V trimming: 6 bases; J trimming: 3 bases; junction bases outside the gene matches: 12. The sample is drawn from a study of beta chain features in type 1 diabetes. Findings of the study overall: It was not settled here whether HLA type affects TCRB rearrangement. Patients and controls would share equally any PCR tilt toward shorter templates. Across all four CD4+ subsets, people with type 1 diabetes showed modestly shorter TCRB CDR3s.

The entirety of the isolated RNA underwent reverse transcription, so expressed TCRB transcripts were sequenced. Naive, central memory and regulatory T cell samples yielded about 3.57 million reads on average. Libraries were prepared by immunoSEQ multiplex PCR; TCRdb keeps only in-frame clonotypes and omits some of them. The top ten clones hold around 0.02% of a sample with 860,000 or so clones, about a sixth of them seen once. The rearrangement joins TRBV5-6 to TRBJ2-7, with TRBD2 matching 10 bases. The TCR originated in a woman between 18 and 30 years old in good health. The source material was naive CD4+ T cells from blood. In nucleotides, the CDR3 is TGTGCCAGCACTCGACGCAAGACTAGCGGGCGCTACGAGCAGTACTTC. It encodes CASTRRKTSGRYEQYF.